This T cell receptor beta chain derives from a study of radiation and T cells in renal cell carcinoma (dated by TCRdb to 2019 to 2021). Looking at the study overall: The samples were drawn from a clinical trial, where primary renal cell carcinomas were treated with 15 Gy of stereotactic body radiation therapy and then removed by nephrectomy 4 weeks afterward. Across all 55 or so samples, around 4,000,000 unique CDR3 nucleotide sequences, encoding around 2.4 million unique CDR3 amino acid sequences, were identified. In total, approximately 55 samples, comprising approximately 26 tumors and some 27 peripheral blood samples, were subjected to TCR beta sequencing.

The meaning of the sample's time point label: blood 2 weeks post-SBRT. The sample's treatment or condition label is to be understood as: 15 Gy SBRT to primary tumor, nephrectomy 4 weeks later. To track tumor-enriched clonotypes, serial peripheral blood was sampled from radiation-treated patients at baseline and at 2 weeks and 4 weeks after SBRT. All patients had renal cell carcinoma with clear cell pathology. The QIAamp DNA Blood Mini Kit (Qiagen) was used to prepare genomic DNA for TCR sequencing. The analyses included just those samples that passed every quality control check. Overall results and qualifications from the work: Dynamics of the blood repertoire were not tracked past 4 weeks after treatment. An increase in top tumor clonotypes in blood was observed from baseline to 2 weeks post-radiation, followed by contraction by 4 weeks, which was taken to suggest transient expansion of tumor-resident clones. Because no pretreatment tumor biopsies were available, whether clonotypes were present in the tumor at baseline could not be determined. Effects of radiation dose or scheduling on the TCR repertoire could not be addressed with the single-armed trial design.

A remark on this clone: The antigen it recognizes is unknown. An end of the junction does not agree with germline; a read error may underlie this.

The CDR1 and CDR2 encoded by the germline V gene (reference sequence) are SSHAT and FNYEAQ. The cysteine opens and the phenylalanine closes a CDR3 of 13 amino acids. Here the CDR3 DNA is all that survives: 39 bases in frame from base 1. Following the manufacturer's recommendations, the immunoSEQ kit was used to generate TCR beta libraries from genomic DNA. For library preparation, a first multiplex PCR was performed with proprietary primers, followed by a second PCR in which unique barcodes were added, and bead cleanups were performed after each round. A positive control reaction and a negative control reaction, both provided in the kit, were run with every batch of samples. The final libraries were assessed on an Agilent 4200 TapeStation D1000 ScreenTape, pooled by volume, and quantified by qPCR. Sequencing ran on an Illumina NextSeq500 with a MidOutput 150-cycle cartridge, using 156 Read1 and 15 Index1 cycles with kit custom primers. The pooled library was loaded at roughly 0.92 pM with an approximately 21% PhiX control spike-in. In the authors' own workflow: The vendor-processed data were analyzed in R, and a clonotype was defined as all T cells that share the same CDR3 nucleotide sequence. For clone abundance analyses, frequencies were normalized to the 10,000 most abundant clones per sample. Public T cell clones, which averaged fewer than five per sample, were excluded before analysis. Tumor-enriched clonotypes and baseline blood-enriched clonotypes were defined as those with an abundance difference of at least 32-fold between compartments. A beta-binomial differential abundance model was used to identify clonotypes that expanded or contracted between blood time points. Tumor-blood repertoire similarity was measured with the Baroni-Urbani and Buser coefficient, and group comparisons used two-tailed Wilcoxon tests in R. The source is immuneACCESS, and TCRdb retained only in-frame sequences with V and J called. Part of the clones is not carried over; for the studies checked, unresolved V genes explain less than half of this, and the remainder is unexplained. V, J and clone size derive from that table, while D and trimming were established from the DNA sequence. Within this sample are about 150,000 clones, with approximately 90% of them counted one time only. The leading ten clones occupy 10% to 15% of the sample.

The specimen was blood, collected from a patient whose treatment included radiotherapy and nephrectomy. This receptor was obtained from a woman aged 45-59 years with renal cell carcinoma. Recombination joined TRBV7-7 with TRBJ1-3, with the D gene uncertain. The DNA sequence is TGTGCTAGCAGCTTAGCGGCGGGAAACACCATATATTTT. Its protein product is CASSLAAGNTIYF. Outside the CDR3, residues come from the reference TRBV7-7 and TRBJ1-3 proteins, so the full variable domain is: GAGVSQSPRYKVTKRGQDVTLRCDPISSHATLYWYQQALGQGPEFLTYFNYEAQPDKSGLPSDRFSAERPEGSISTLTIQRTEQRDSAMYRCASSLAAGNTIYFGEGSWLTVV.